This TCR beta chain was identified in a study of blood T cell repertoires in COVID-19. Turning to the study itself: Samples taken during acute and convalescent COVID-19 were collected in the United States, Italy and Spain.

TCRdb's table, derived via immunoSEQ multiplex PCR, lists solely in-frame clones and lacks some. The data show about 220,000 clones, 75% to 90% seen once. There are 17 residues in the CDR3. Per germline, CDR1 SGHRS and CDR2 YFSETQ. With 4 bases clipped from V and 10 bases from J, the junction kept 20 bases outside the gene matches. The rearrangement links TRBV5-1 to TRBJ1-1, with 9 nucleotides matching TRBD1. The origin of this receptor is a woman aged 18 to 35 in a cohort exposed to, infected with or recovered from COVID-19 (not recorded which). The sequenced sample was PBMCs or T cells enriched from blood (not recorded which). This CDR3 reads CASSQSPNTGGERRAFF. The CDR3, as DNA: TGCGCCAGCAGCCAATCACCCAATACAGGGGGCGAAAGGCGAGCTTTCTTT.